This passage covers 27 T cell receptor beta chains from one sample sequenced in a study of PD-L1 blockade in urothelial cancer. Repertoires were generated with immunoSEQ multiplex PCR, while TCRdb's copy carries only in-frame clones and drops some. The sample includes about 88,000 clones, approximately 91% of them seen just once. The sequences come from PBMCs, collected around atezolizumab (anti-PD-L1) treatment. These TCRs come from a man aged 55 to 70 with urothelial cancer.

This clone appeared once. The chain combines TRBV11-2 with TRBJ1-6; a weak D match, TRBD1 (6 bases). V dropped 2 bases and J dropped 7 bases, with 21 bases sitting between them. The length of the CDR3 is 18 residues. The germline CDR1 and CDR2 sequences are SGHAT and FQNNGV. The CDR3 sequence is CASSLFSIGQGRNSPLHF. CDR3 sequence (DNA): TGTGCCAGCAGCTTATTTAGTATAGGTCAGGGGAGAAATTCACCCCTCCACTTT. The whole variable domain, filled in from reference TRBV11-2 and TRBJ1-6, reads EAGVAQSPRYKIIEKRQSVAFWCNPISGHATLYWYQQILGQGPKLLIQFQNNGVVDDSQLPKDRFSAERLKGVDSTLKIQPAKLEDSAVYLCASSLFSIGQGRNSPLHFGNGTRLTVT.

Notes on this clone: A junction end diverges from the germline sequence, so it may reflect a read error. V is TRBV6-1 and J is TRBJ1-5; TRBD1 matches at 7 bases. CDR1 is MNHNS and CDR2 is SASEGT in the germline V gene. CDR3 length: 18 amino acids. DNA of the CDR3: TGTGCCAGCAGAGAAGACAGGGATCGGGTTGTAAGCAATCAGCCCCAGCATTTT. Residues: CASREDRDRVVSNQPQHF.

V usage is TRBV7-3 and J usage is TRBJ2-5, with D possibly being TRBD1 (6 bases). The ends were cut back, 0 bases at V and 5 bases at J, with 10 bases in the middle. CDR3 length equals 14 residues. Germline CDR1 SGHTA, CDR2 FQGTGA. The CDR3 coding sequence is TGTGCCAGCAGCTTAACCCCCAGGGGCGAGACCCAGTACTTC. Its protein is CASSLTPRGETQYF.

The chain joins TRBV7-2 to TRBJ2-5, with TRBD1 as a possible D gene (5 bases). Germline V gene lookup returns CDR1 SGHTA and CDR2 FQGNSA. The V end was cut by 5 bases, the J end by 5 bases, with 15 bases between. The CDR3 loop spans 14 amino acids. The CDR3 sequence is CASSLNWGGETQYF. The CDR3 bases are TGTGCCAGCAGCCTCAACTGGGGCGGTGAGACCCAGTACTTC.

There are a few counts of this clone. The J gene is TRBJ1-3, the V gene TRBV18; perhaps TRBD1 as D (5 bases). There are 15 residues in the CDR3. Trimming removed 3 bases at V and 0 bases at J, with 9 bases between. In germline, CDR1 is KGHSH, CDR2 LQKENI. As DNA, the CDR3 is TGTGCCAGCTCACCCCCGACAGACTCTGGAAACACCATATATTTT. This translates into CASSPPTDSGNTIYF.

The CDR3 sequence is CASSLNRGLSEAFF. The DNA of the CDR3 is TGTGCCAGCAGCTTGAATAGGGGGCTGAGTGAAGCTTTCTTT. This chain links TRBV5-6 with TRBJ1-1; 7 positions match TRBD1. The ends lost 1 base at V and 7 bases at J; junction bases unmatched: 7. This CDR3 contains 14 residues. Germline lookup yields CDR1 SGHDT and CDR2 YYEEEE.

CDR3 nucleotides: TGTGCCAGCAGTTCAACTGGAAACACCATATATTTT. Protein product: CASSSTGNTIYF. J is TRBJ1-3 and V is TRBV27; D uncertain. Germline CDR1 and CDR2: MNHEY and SMNVEV (reference sequence). There are 12 residues in the CDR3. Trimming stripped 4 bases from V and 2 bases from J, with 3 bases between.

The V call is TRBV5-6, the J call TRBJ1-5; TRBD1 agrees at 8 bases. This CDR3 comprises 18 residues. Per germline, CDR1 SGHDT and CDR2 YYEEEE. Trimming at V came to 1 base and at J to 0 bases, leaving 9 bases not matched to a gene. The CDR3 region is CASSLSGGGINSNQPQHF. The CDR3, as DNA: TGTGCCAGCAGCTTGTCAGGGGGCGGGATAAATAGCAATCAGCCCCAGCATTTT.

The chain has TRBV7-2 and TRBJ2-1; 11 positions agree with TRBD2. Germline V gene lookup returns CDR1 SGHTA and CDR2 FQGNSA. J gave up 5 bases and V 5 bases, and 17 bases lay outside the gene matches. CDR3 size: 19 residues. CDR3 protein: CASSPRTGALAGGDNEQFF. CDR3 nucleotides: TGTGCCAGCAGCCCCAGGACCGGGGCCCTAGCGGGGGGCGACAATGAGCAGTTCTTC. The complete variable domain, with remaining parts taken from reference TRBV7-2 and TRBJ2-1, reads GAGVSQSPSNKVTEKGKDVELRCDPISGHTALYWYRQSLGQGLEFLIYFQGNSAPDKSGLPSDRFSAERTGGSVSTLTIQRTQQEDSAVYLCASSPRTGALAGGDNEQFFGPGTRLTVL.

The chain links TRBV9 to TRBJ2-5, with D perhaps matching TRBD2 (6 bases). The CDR3 totals 17 residues. Looked up from germline, CDR1 is SGDLS and CDR2 is YYNGEE. The ends were cut back, 0 bases at V and 5 bases at J, with 20 bases in the middle. As DNA, the CDR3 is TGTGCCAGCAGCGTAGCTCCGTTGGCCGGGGGACTGGAGACCCAGTACTTC. Its protein product is CASSVAPLAGGLETQYF.

CDR3 loop: CASSYERSYGYTF. In DNA, the CDR3 is TGTGCCAGCAGTTACGAGAGAAGCTATGGCTACACCTTC. The rearrangement joins TRBV6-5 to TRBJ1-2; D gene uncertain. V lost 2 bases to trimming and J lost 4 bases, with 8 bases between them. In germline, CDR1 is MNHEY, CDR2 SVGAGI. The CDR3 has 13 residues.

This clone has more than one count but fewer than ten. This chain connects TRBV2 to TRBJ2-7; no reliable D call. Trimming cost V 3 bases and J 5 bases, with 8 bases left between them. CDR1 is SNHLY, CDR2 FYNNEI, per germline. The CDR3 sequence is 12 residues long. CDR3: CASSEVRDEQYF. The CDR3 DNA reads TGTGCCAGCAGTGAGGTCCGGGACGAGCAGTACTTC.

The chain has TRBV7-2 and TRBJ2-7; TRBD1 matches at 9 bases. This CDR3 is 15 amino acids long. The germline V gene encodes CDR1 SGHTA and CDR2 FQGNSA. V lost 3 bases to trimming and J lost 3 bases; unmatched junction nucleotides: 6. CDR3 loop: CASSFGTGRNYEQYF. The CDR3 nucleotides are TGTGCCAGCAGCTTTGGGACAGGGAGGAACTACGAGCAGTACTTC.

J is TRBJ2-3 and V is TRBV5-4, with 8 bases lining up with TRBD2. The germline V gene has CDR1 SGHNT and CDR2 YYREEE (reference sequence). The V gene end was trimmed by 2 bases and the J gene end by 3 bases; junction bases not matched to a gene: 8. The CDR3 is made up of 16 amino acids. This CDR3 reads CASSFGASGSTDTQYF. CDR3 nucleotide sequence: TGTGCCAGCAGCTTTGGGGCTAGCGGGTCAACAGATACGCAGTATTTT.

With regard to this clone: This specimen includes other DNA sequences encoding the same CDR3. The chain joins TRBV5-1 to TRBJ1-1; 10 bases map to TRBD1. Trimming took 1 base from V and 5 from J; bases not matched to a gene: 5. Germline loops: CDR1 SGHRS, CDR2 YFSETQ. The CDR3 has 15 residues. The CDR3 coding sequence is TGCGCCAGCAGCTTGAGACAGGGGGCAGGGACTGAAGCTTTCTTT. Translating it yields CASSLRQGAGTEAFF.

V and J are TRBV5-4 and TRBJ2-6, with TRBD1 matching over 7 bases. CDR3 size: 17 residues. Germline CDR1 reads SGHNT; CDR2 reads YYREEE (reference sequence). V lost 0 bases and J lost 1; bases outside the gene matches: 4. The CDR3 reads CASSLELQGSGANVLTF. CDR3 nucleotides: TGTGCCAGCAGCTTGGAACTACAGGGGTCTGGGGCCAACGTCCTGACTTTC.

The chain employs TRBV6-4 and TRBJ1-5; perhaps TRBD1 as D (5 bases). This CDR3 region has 13 residues. The germline V and J ends were trimmed by 3 bases and 7 bases, with 10 bases remaining between them. The germline gives CDR1 MRHNA, CDR2 SNTAGT. Written as DNA, the CDR3 is TGTGCCAGCAGTGATCAGGGCTACCAGCCCCAGCATTTT. Its protein product is CASSDQGYQPQHF.

The rearrangement links TRBV9 to TRBJ2-1; TRBD2 matches at 10 bases. Germline CDR1 and CDR2: SGDLS and YYNGEE. This CDR3 has 15 residues. The V segment lost 4 bases and the J segment 7 bases; nucleotides outside the gene matches: 8. For the CDR3, the DNA is TGTGCCAGCAGCCCCCAAGCGGGGGGGCGTAATGAGCAGTTCTTC. Its translation: CASSPQAGGRNEQFF.

The chain carries TRBV21-1 and TRBJ2-7; the table gives TRBD1 as D, unverified against the DNA. TRBV21-1 is listed as a pseudogene. This CDR3 region has 17 residues. CDR3 sequence reads: CASSTSFRDRVFWEQYF. The CDR3 nucleotides read TGTGCCAGCAGCACTTCCTTCCGGGACAGGGTATTCTGGGAGCAGTACTTC.

The chain has TRBV27 and TRBJ2-3, with 16 bases fitting TRBD2. J lost 5 bases, V lost 4 bases, and 9 bases had no gene match. The CDR3 length is 18 residues. CDR1 and CDR2 (germline): MNHEY, SMNVEV (reference sequence). For the CDR3, the DNA is TGTGCCAGCAGTTCTACCGGGACTAGCGGGAGGGCCGGAGATACGCAGTATTTT. Translated, it gives CASSSTGTSGRAGDTQYF.

The chain uses TRBV7-8 and TRBJ2-3; 8 bases fit TRBD1. With 5 bases clipped from V and 0 bases from J, the junction kept 10 bases outside the gene matches. The CDR3 runs to 17 residues. The V gene's germline CDR1 is SGHVS and CDR2 FQNEAQ. The CDR3 here is CASSPGTGRASTDTQYF. The CDR3 DNA is TGTGCCAGCAGCCCCGGGACAGGACGTGCTAGCACAGATACGCAGTATTTT. Combining the CDR3 with reference TRBV7-8 and TRBJ2-3 gives the whole variable domain GAGVSQSPRYKVAKRGQDVALRCDPISGHVSLFWYQQALGQGPEFLTYFQNEAQLDKSGLPSDRFFAERPEGSVSTLKIQRTQQEDSAVYLCASSPGTGRASTDTQYFGPGTRLTVL.

The chain has TRBV4-3 and TRBJ2-7; 7 positions agree with TRBD1. Trimming at V came to 1 base and at J to 5 bases, leaving 2 bases not matched to a gene. This CDR3 comprises 13 residues. The germline gives CDR1 LGHNA, CDR2 YSLEER. CDR3 sequence reads: CASSQGGTDEQYF. The CDR3 coding sequence is TGCGCCAGCAGCCAAGGGGGGACAGACGAGCAGTACTTC.

V gene TRBV4-1 combines with J gene TRBJ2-4; 7 nucleotides align to TRBD1. The length of the CDR3 is 15 residues. The junction had 9 bases not matched to a gene; V was cut back by 2 bases and J by 8 bases. Germline lookup yields CDR1 MGHRA and CDR2 YSYEKL. The CDR3 spells CASSQLAPQGDIQYF. CDR3 DNA sequence: TGCGCCAGCAGCCAACTAGCTCCCCAGGGGGACATTCAGTACTTC.

The rearrangement uses TRBV4-2 and TRBJ2-3, with 8 bases aligning to TRBD2. Germline V gene data show CDR1 as LGHNA and CDR2 as YNFKEQ. V trimming: 1 base; J trimming: 6 bases; junction bases outside the gene matches: 15. The CDR3 sequence is 18 residues long. CDR3 protein: CASSQVGRAGGGVDTQYF. The CDR3 nucleotides are TGTGCCAGCAGCCAAGTTGGTAGGGCGGGGGGCGGTGTGGATACGCAGTATTTT.

This chain joins TRBV28 and TRBJ2-7; TRBD1 aligns across 8 bases. J lost 1 base, V lost 5 bases, and 10 bases had no gene match. The CDR3 is 16 residues long. Per germline, CDR1 MDHEN and CDR2 SYDVKM. The CDR3 sequence is CASSPQDRVRSYEQYF. The CDR3, as DNA: TGTGCCAGCAGTCCACAGGACAGGGTGAGGTCCTACGAGCAGTACTTC.

CDR3: CASSLTGAAFTEAFF. The CDR3 nucleotides read TGTGCCAGCAGCCTTACAGGGGCGGCTTTCACTGAAGCTTTCTTT. The rearrangement uses TRBV5-8 and TRBJ1-1, with TRBD1 identical over 7 bases. Germline lookup yields CDR1 SGHTS and CDR2 YDEGEE. The CDR3 extends over 15 amino acids. J gave up 4 bases and V 4 bases, and 10 bases lay outside the gene matches. Full variable domain (rest looked up from reference TRBV5-8 and TRBJ1-1): EAGVTQSPTHLIKTRGQQATLRCSPISGHTSVYWYQQALGLGLQFLLWYDEGEERNRGNFPPRFSGRQFPNYSSELNVNALELEDSALYLCASSLTGAAFTEAFFGQGTRLTVV.

This chain connects TRBV11-2 to TRBJ2-5, with D perhaps TRBD1 (6 bases). V was shortened by 5 bases and J by 1 base, with 14 bases between the two germline ends. The CDR3 runs 15 residues. Germline V gene data show CDR1 as SGHAT and CDR2 as FQNNGV. The CDR3 DNA sequence: TGTGCCAGCAGCCACGGACAGCTTCTCCAAGAGACCCAGTACTTC. This sequence encodes CASSHGQLLQETQYF.